This entry lists 9 T cell receptor beta chains sequenced from one sample in a study of early T cells in non-severe SARS-CoV-2 infection. TCRdb used MiXCR to reprocess the 5' RACE reads, holding one entry per CDR3 protein. The sample consists of 60,000 to 75,000 distinct CDR3 sequences, over 3.5% of them appearing once. The sample consisted of whole blood, taken at baseline. These receptors were collected from an adult who was a healthcare worker with PCR-confirmed SARS-CoV-2 infection or an uninfected control (not recorded which). The donor label of this sample is uncertain.

A few counts support this clonotype. The chain joins TRBV5-1 to TRBJ2-1; TRBD1 agrees at 9 bases. The CDR3 consists of 15 residues. With V trimmed by 5 bases and J by 9 bases, 12 bases remained unmatched. Germline CDR1 is SGHRS and CDR2 is YFSETQ. CDR3 amino acids: CASRYTSQGASEQFF. CDR3 coding DNA: TGCGCCAGCAGATATACTTCACAGGGGGCGAGTGAGCAGTTCTTC.

This CDR3 reads CASSQDRGAFF. The CDR3 nucleotides are TGTGCCAGCAGCCAAGACAGGGGAGCTTTCTTT. The chain couples TRBV3-1 to TRBJ1-1; a weak D match, TRBD1 (6 bases). V was cut by 0 bases and J by 10 bases, with 6 bases left in between. Germline assignment: CDR1 LGHDT and CDR2 YNNKEL (reference sequence). The CDR3 spans 11 residues.

The table lists this clonotype with many counts. This chain links TRBV5-1 with TRBJ1-2, with no clear D. This CDR3 is built from 14 residues. Between the trimmed V and J ends, which lost 0 bases and 0 bases, there was a span of 6 bases. Germline V lookup: CDR1 SGHRS, CDR2 YFSETQ. CDR3 DNA sequence: TGCGCCAGCAGCTTGGCCAGTTCTAACTATGGCTACACCTTC. Translated: CASSLASSNYGYTF.

This clonotype was recorded a few times. The chain has TRBV10-3 and TRBJ2-7; D may be TRBD2 (6 bases). This CDR3 comprises 16 residues. Germline loops: CDR1 ENHRY, CDR2 SYGVKD. The V gene lost 0 bases and the J gene lost 1 base, with 13 bases spanning the gap. The CDR3 region is CAISESGGGWSYEQYF. The CDR3 nucleotides are TGTGCCATCAGTGAGTCCGGGGGAGGTTGGTCCTACGAGCAGTACTTC.

This clonotype was recorded a few times. The chain joins TRBV7-9 to TRBJ2-7, with D perhaps assigned TRBD1 or TRBD2 (6 bases each). The CDR3 contains 15 residues. V lost 4 bases and J 2 bases, leaving 15 bases between the germline ends. Germline V gene lookup returns CDR1 SEHNR and CDR2 FQNEAQ (reference sequence). The CDR3 here is CASSSRGQGAYEQYF. The CDR3 DNA follows: TGTGCCAGCAGCTCACGGGGGCAAGGGGCCTACGAGCAGTACTTC. The variable domain in full, with the rest retrieved from reference TRBV7-9 and TRBJ2-7, is DTGVSQNPRHKITKRGQNVTFRCDPISEHNRLYWYRQTLGQGPEFLTYFQNEAQLEKSRLLSDRFSAERPKGSFSTLEIQRTEQGDSAMYLCASSSRGQGAYEQYFGPGTRLTVT.

This clonotype was found a few times. This sequence joins TRBV11-2 and TRBJ2-1; 10 bases fit TRBD2. CDR1 is SGHAT, CDR2 FQNNGV, per germline. The CDR3 consists of 17 residues. J lost 0 bases, V lost 5 bases, and 7 bases had no gene match. In DNA form, the CDR3 reads TGTGCCAGCAGCCACGGGGCTAGCGGGGGCTCCTACAATGAGCAGTTCTTC. This gives the protein CASSHGASGGSYNEQFF.

This clonotype turned up a few times. The J gene is TRBJ2-7, the V gene TRBV27; D call uncertain. Germline CDR1 MNHEY, CDR2 SMNVEV (reference sequence). The CDR3 has 15 amino acids. V was clipped by 2 bases and J by 0 bases, with 11 bases between them. CDR3 coding DNA: TGTGCCAGCAGTTTAATCATAGGTCGCTCCTACGAGCAGTACTTC. Translation gives CASSLIIGRSYEQYF.

This clonotype was recorded at least ten times. The chain carries TRBV18 and TRBJ1-5, with D uncertain. Germline V lookup: CDR1 KGHSH, CDR2 LQKENI. This CDR3 contains 10 residues. Trimming removed 4 bases at V and 11 bases at J, with 6 bases between. The chain's CDR3 is CASSLSAQHF. The CDR3 bases are TGTGCCAGCTCACTATCGGCCCAGCATTTT.

This clonotype has at least ten counts. V gene TRBV12-3 or TRBV12-4 combines with J gene TRBJ2-1; D possibly corresponds to TRBD1 (5 bases). V lost 6 bases and J 0 bases, leaving 12 bases between the germline ends. The length of the CDR3 is 15 residues. CDR3 region: CASSRDSLSYNEQFF. CDR3 coding DNA: TGTGCCAGCAGCCGTGACAGCCTCTCCTACAATGAGCAGTTCTTC.